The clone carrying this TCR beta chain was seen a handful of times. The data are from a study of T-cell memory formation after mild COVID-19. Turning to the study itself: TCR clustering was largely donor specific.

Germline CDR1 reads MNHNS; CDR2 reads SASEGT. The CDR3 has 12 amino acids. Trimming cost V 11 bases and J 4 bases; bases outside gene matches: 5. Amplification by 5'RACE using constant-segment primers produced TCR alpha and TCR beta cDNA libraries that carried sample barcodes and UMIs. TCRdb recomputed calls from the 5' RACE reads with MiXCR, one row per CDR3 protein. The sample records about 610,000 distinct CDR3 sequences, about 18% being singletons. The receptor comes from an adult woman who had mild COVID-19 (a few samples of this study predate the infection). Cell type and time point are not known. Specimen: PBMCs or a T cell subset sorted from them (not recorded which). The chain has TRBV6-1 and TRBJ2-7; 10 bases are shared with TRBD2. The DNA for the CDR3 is TGTGCCGCCGGGACTAGCGAGTACGAGCAGTACTTC. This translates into CAAGTSEYEQYF.